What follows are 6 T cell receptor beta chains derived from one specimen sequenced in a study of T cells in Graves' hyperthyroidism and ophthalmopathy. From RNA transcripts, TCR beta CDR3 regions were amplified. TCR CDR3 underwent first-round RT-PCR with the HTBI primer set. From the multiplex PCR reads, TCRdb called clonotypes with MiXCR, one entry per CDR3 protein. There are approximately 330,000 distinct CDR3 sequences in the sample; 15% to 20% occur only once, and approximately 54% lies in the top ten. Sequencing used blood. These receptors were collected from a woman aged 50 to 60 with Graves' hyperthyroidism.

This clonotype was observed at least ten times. DNA for the CDR3: TGTGCCAGCAGCTCCTCAATTAACACTGAAGCTTTCTTT. Encoded protein: CASSSSINTEAFF. V and J are TRBV11-1 and TRBJ1-1; D gene unclear. Trimming took off 4 bases at V and 2 bases at J, with 8 bases between the two ends. The CDR3 runs to 13 residues. Germline V CDR1 and CDR2: SGHAT, FQDESV (reference sequence).

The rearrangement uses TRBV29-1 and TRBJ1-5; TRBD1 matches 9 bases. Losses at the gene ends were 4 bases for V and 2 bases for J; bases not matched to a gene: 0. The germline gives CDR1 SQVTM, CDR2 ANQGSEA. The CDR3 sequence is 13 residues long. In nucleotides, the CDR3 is TGCAGCGTTGGGACAGGGGGCAATCAGCCCCAGCATTTT. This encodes CSVGTGGNQPQHF.

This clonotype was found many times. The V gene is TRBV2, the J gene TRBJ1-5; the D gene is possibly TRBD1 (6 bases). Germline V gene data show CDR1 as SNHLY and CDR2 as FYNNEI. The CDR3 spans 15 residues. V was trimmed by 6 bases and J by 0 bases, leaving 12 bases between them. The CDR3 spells CASRTGMYSNQPQHF. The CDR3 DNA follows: TGTGCCAGCAGGACAGGAATGTATAGCAATCAGCCCCAGCATTTT.

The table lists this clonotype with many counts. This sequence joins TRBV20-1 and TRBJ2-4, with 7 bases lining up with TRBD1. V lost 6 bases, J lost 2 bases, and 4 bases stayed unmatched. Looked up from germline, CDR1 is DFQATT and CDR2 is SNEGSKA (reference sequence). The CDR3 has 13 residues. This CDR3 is CSAGDSTKNIQYF. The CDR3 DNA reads TGCAGTGCGGGGGACAGTACCAAAAACATTCAGTACTTC.

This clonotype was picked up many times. The CDR3 reads CRTGTGPYNEQFF. CDR3 DNA sequence: TGTAGGACCGGGACTGGCCCCTACAATGAGCAGTTCTTC. The rearrangement links TRBV27 to TRBJ2-1, with D perhaps TRBD2 (6 bases). CDR1 and CDR2 (germline): MNHEY, SMNVEV (reference sequence). This CDR3 has 13 residues.

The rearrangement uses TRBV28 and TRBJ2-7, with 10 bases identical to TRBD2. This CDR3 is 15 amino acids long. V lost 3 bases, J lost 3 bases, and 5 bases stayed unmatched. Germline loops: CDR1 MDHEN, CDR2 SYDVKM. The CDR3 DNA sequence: TGTGCCAGCAGTTTCCAGGGACTAGCGAGCTACGAGCAGTACTTC. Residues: CASSFQGLASYEQYF.